The sequence of this T cell receptor (beta chain) was determined in a study of cytomegalovirus exposure and HLA in healthy donors. This CDR3 is built from 15 residues. CDR1 and CDR2 (germline): MNHEY, SMNVEV (reference sequence). Trimming removed 6 bases from V and 4 bases from J; junction bases left unmatched: 7. The PCR used 60 Vbeta and 13 Jbeta primers. Some clones are missing from TCRdb's copy, which holds only in-frame ones; the method was immunoSEQ multiplex PCR. The sample lists some 130,000 clones; more than 80% were seen once. Study results and caveats: Excluded were some V segments that proved indistinguishable, including TRBV6-2 and TRBV6-3. In vitro data verified a few CMV-associated chains as specific for CMV antigens. Follow-up analysis later connected one missense variant in DCLRE1C with trimming of TCR beta V- and J-genes.

As regards this clone: Its antigen remains unidentified.

J is TRBJ2-2 and V is TRBV27; 8 positions agree with TRBD1. This clonotype originated in a young man in good health and CMV-seronegative. Sample: PBMCs. The CDR3 nucleotides read TGTGCCAGCAGCAAGACAGGGGCAGGCACCGGGGAGCTGTTTTTT. Its translation is CASSKTGAGTGELFF.